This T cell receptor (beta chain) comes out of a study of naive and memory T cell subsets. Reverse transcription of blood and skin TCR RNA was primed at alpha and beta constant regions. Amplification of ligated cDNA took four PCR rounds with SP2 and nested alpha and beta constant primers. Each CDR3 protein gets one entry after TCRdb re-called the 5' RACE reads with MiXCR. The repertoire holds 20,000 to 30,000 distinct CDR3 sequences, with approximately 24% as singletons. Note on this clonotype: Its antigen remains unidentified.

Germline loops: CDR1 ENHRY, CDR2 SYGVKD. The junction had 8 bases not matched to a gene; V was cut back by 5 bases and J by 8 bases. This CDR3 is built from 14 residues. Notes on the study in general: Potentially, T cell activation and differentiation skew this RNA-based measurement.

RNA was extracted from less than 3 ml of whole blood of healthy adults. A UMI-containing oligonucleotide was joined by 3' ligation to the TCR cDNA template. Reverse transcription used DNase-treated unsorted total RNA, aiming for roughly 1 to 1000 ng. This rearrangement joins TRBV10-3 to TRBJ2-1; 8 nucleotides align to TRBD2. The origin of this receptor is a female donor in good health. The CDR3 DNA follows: TGTGCCATCAGTAAGGCAGCGGGAGTCGATGAGCAGTTCTTC. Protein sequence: CAISKAAGVDEQFF.